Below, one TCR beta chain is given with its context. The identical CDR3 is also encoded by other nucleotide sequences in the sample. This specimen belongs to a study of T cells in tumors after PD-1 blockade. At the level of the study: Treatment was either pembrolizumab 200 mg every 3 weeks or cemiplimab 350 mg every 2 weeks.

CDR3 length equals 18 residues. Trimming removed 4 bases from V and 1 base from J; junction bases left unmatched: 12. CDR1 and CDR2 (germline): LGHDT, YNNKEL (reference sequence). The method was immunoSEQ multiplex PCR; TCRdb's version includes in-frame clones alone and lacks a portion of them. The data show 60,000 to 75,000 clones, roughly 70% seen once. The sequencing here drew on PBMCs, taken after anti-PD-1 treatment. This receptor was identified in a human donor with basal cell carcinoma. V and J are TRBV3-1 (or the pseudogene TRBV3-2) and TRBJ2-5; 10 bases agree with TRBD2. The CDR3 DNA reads TGTGCCAGCAGCCTCGTCCCCTCTAGCGGGGGCCTCCAAGAGACCCAGTACTTC. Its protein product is CASSLVPSSGGLQETQYF.